The 15 T cell receptor beta chains below were found in one sample sequenced in a study of control samples from healthy donors and cancer patients. The assay was immunoSEQ multiplex PCR, and TCRdb's table has in-frame clones only and misses some. This sample has about 150,000 clones; approximately 94% occur once, and the top ten carry 4.5% to 6%. Sequencing was carried out using blood. These receptors originate from a man aged 35 to 55 in good health.

The J gene is TRBJ1-4, the V gene TRBV18, with no clear D. The germline V gene encodes CDR1 KGHSH and CDR2 LQKENI. V lost 4 bases and J 6 bases, leaving 12 bases between the germline ends. This CDR3 comprises 14 residues. In DNA form, the CDR3 reads TGTGCCAGCTCACAACAGCAAACAGATGAAAAACTGTTTTTT. Residues: CASSQQQTDEKLFF.

This clone has only one observation. The V call is TRBV7-9, the J call TRBJ1-4, with D maybe TRBD1 (6 bases). Germline values: CDR1 SEHNR, CDR2 FQNEAQ (reference sequence). Trimming removed 0 bases from V and 8 bases from J, with 7 bases in between. The CDR3 extends over 13 amino acids. The CDR3 DNA reads TGTGCCAGCAGCTTAGCGGGGGCCGAAAAACTGTTTTTT. It is translated as CASSLAGAEKLFF.

About this clone itself: Other DNA sequences in this sample translate to the same CDR3. The rearrangement uses TRBV19 and TRBJ2-6, with TRBD2 as a possible D gene (6 bases). V shed 5 bases and J shed 1 base, with 6 bases lying between them. Germline V gene lookup returns CDR1 LNHDA and CDR2 SQIVND (reference sequence). CDR3 length: 14 residues. DNA of the CDR3: TGTGCCAGTAGTCGGGGGTCTGGGGCCAACGTCCTGACTTTC. This translates into CASSRGSGANVLTF.

This sequence joins TRBV6-6 and TRBJ1-5; D not resolved. Germline assignment: CDR1 MNHNY and CDR2 SVGAGI (reference sequence). The CDR3 is made up of 15 amino acids. V was pared by 2 bases and J by 2 bases, with 10 bases between. As DNA, the CDR3 is TGTGCCAGCAGTTACAGGGTTGAGGGCAATCAGCCCCAGCATTTT. This translates into CASSYRVEGNQPQHF.

The CDR3 loop reads CASSQRSSPGAPTEAFF. The CDR3 DNA follows: TGCGCCAGCAGCCAAAGATCCAGCCCGGGGGCGCCCACTGAAGCTTTCTTT. V usage is TRBV4-1 and J usage is TRBJ1-1; TRBD1 is a possible D gene (6 bases). Deletions cut 2 bases from V and 4 bases from J, with 20 bases between. The CDR3 contains 17 residues. CDR1 MGHRA and CDR2 YSYEKL come from the germline V gene.

The sample holds a few counts of this clone. The rearrangement joins TRBV24-1 to TRBJ2-1; TRBD2 is a possible D gene (5 bases). CDR1 is KGHDR and CDR2 is SFDVKD in the germline V gene. This CDR3 is 17 amino acids long. With 0 bases removed from V and 5 bases from J, the gap between germline ends came to 16 bases. The CDR3: CATSDLSEDLGDNEQFF. CDR3 nucleotide sequence: TGTGCCACCAGTGATTTGTCTGAGGACCTCGGGGACAATGAGCAGTTCTTC.

The chain employs TRBV7-2 and TRBJ2-4; D might be TRBD1 or TRBD2, each matching 5 bases. Germline V CDR1 and CDR2: SGHTA, FQGNSA. V was clipped by 3 bases and J by 8 bases, with 11 bases between them. The CDR3 is 13 amino acids. CDR3 residues: CASSFWVGDIQYF. Written as DNA, the CDR3 is TGTGCCAGCAGCTTTTGGGTGGGGGACATTCAGTACTTC.

The sample holds one count of this clone. J is TRBJ2-1 and V is TRBV4-1, with 8 positions matching TRBD2. Germline V lookup: CDR1 MGHRA, CDR2 YSYEKL. Trimming took 3 bases from V and 2 from J; bases not matched to a gene: 12. This CDR3 region has 18 residues. In nucleotides, the CDR3 is TGCGCCAGCAGCCATCTTCTTGGGGGACTAGAAGCCTACAATGAGCAGTTCTTC. Translation gives CASSHLLGGLEAYNEQFF.

The chain has TRBV18 and TRBJ1-6; D is perhaps TRBD1 (6 bases). Germline V gene data show CDR1 as KGHSH and CDR2 as LQKENI. This CDR3 comprises 14 residues. The V and J ends lost 5 bases and 7 bases respectively, with 12 bases between them. The CDR3 protein is CASSGTGANSPLHF. As DNA, the CDR3 is TGTGCCAGCTCAGGGACGGGGGCCAATTCACCCCTCCACTTT.

The J gene is TRBJ1-4, the V gene TRBV28; 7 bases are a match to TRBD1. This CDR3 has 12 residues. Germline V gene sequence: CDR1 MDHEN, CDR2 SYDVKM. The V and J ends lost 6 bases and 5 bases, in that order; junction bases with no gene match: 0. The CDR3 bases are TGTGCCAGCAGACAGGGGAATGAAAAACTGTTTTTT. This sequence encodes CASRQGNEKLFF.

The chain carries TRBV6-1 and TRBJ1-2; D not resolved. From germline, CDR1 is MNHNS and CDR2 SASEGT. CDR3 length: 14 amino acids. Trimming cost V 3 bases and J 6 bases, with 14 bases left between them. The CDR3 here is CASSDSRVDNGYTF. Here the CDR3 DNA reads TGTGCCAGCAGTGATTCGAGGGTCGACAATGGCTACACCTTC.

The chain recombines TRBV19 with TRBJ2-2; unclear D gene. In germline, CDR1 is LNHDA, CDR2 SQIVND (reference sequence). The CDR3 spans 15 residues. The V and J ends lost 1 base and 5 bases respectively, with 11 bases between them. CDR3 region: CASSIVKGPTGELFF. CDR3 coding DNA: TGTGCCAGTAGTATAGTTAAGGGTCCGACCGGGGAGCTGTTTTTT.

This chain links TRBV30 with TRBJ1-2; D remains ambiguous. The V and J ends lost 3 bases and 6 bases respectively, with 14 bases between them. Germline V CDR1 and CDR2: GTSNPN, SVGIG (reference sequence). The CDR3 has 13 residues. This chain's CDR3 is CAWRVAGLHGYTF. The CDR3 nucleotides are TGTGCCTGGAGGGTCGCAGGTTTGCATGGCTACACCTTC. The whole variable domain, filled in from reference TRBV30 and TRBJ1-2, reads SQTIHQWPATLVQPVGSPLSLECTVEGTSNPNLYWYRQAAGRGLQLLFYSVGIGQISSEVPQNLSASRPQDRQFILSSKKLLLSDSGFYLCAWRVAGLHGYTFGSGTRLTVV.

The CDR3, as DNA: TGTGCCAGTAGTATAGCGGGCACCGGGGAGCTGTTTTTT. As protein: CASSIAGTGELFF. The chain uses TRBV19 and TRBJ2-2; no clear D gene. This CDR3 has 13 residues. V was cut by 1 base and J by 4 bases, with 4 bases left in between. From germline, CDR1 is LNHDA and CDR2 SQIVND (reference sequence).

Details on this clone: A read error may account for a junction end that differs from germline. The chain combines TRBV5-5 with TRBJ1-2; D gene unclear. The V gene's germline CDR1 is SGHKS and CDR2 YYEKEE (reference sequence). CDR3 length: 15 residues. The CDR3 loop is CASSLGAYSDYGYTF. CDR3 coding DNA: TGTGCCAGCAGCTTGGGGGCTTACAGTGACTACGGCTACACCTTC.